This TCR beta chain derives from a study of blood T cell repertoires in COVID-19. Across the study: Samples of COVID-19 (acute and convalescent) were obtained from the United States, Italy and Spain. Sample material is recorded as cDNA or gDNA derived from T cells, B-cell-depleted T cells, or PBMCs.

Germline CDR1 MNHEY, CDR2 SMNVEV (reference sequence). V gave up 2 bases and J gave up 6 bases, with 11 bases separating them. This CDR3 comprises 14 residues. Study processing details: Reference gene primer amplification gave estimated nucleated cell counts. Clones were sequenced by immunoSEQ multiplex PCR, and TCRdb holds only the in-frame ones, with some missing. The V and J calls and clone size were taken over from that table, and D and trimming were inferred from the DNA. The sample yields 200,000 to 250,000 clones, roughly 75% seen once. The sequence was obtained from a woman aged 70-85 years with acute or convalescent COVID-19. The source material was peripheral blood. The genes are TRBV27 and TRBJ1-3, with a possible D match to TRBD1 (6 bases). The CDR3 bases are TGTGCCAGCAGTTTAAACAGGGCGGAAAACACCATATATTTT. It is translated as CASSLNRAENTIYF.